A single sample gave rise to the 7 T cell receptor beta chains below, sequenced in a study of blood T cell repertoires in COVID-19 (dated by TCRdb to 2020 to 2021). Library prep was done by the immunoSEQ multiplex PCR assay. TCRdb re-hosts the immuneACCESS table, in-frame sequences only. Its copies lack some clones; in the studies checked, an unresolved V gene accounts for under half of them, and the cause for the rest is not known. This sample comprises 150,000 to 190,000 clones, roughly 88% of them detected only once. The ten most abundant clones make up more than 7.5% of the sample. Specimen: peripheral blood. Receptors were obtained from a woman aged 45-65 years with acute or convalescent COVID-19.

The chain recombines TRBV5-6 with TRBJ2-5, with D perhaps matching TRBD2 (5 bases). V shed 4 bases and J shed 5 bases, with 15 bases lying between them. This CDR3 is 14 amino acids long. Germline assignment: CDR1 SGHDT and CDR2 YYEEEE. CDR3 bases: TGTGCCAGCAGCACCACCGGGGTAGGGGAGACCCAGTACTTC. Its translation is CASSTTGVGETQYF. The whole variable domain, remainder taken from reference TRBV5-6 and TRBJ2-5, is DAGVTQSPTHLIKTRGQQVTLRCSPKSGHDTVSWYQQALGQGPQFIFQYYEEEERQRGNFPDRFSGHQFPNYSSELNVNALLLGDSALYLCASSTTGVGETQYFGPGTRLLVL.

The CDR3 here is CASSTPSGGGTDTQYF. The CDR3 nucleotides read TGTGCCAGCAGCACCCCCTCCGGAGGAGGCACAGATACGCAGTATTTT. This chain joins TRBV9 and TRBJ2-3, with a weak D call TRBD2 (5 bases). The germline V gene has CDR1 SGDLS and CDR2 YYNGEE. V dropped 4 bases and J dropped 1 base, with 16 bases sitting between them. The CDR3 is made up of 16 amino acids. Complete variable domain (other parts from reference TRBV9 and TRBJ2-3): DSGVTQTPKHLITATGQRVTLRCSPRSGDLSVYWYQQSLDQGLQFLIQYYNGEERAKGNILERFSAQQFPDLHSELNLSSLELGDSALYFCASSTPSGGGTDTQYFGPGTRLTVL.

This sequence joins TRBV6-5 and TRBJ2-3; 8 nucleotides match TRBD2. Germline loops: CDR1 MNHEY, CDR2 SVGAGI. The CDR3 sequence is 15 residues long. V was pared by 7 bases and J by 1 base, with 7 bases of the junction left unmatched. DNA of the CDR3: TGTGCCAGCAACCAAGCGGGGGCCCGCACAGATACGCAGTATTTT. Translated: CASNQAGARTDTQYF.

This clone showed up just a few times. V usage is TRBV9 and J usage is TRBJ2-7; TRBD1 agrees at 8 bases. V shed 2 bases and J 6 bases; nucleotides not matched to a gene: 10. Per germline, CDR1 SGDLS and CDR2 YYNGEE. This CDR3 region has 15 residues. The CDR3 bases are TGTGCCAGCAGCGTGCGGACAGGGTGGTCTAGCGAGCAGTACTTC. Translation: CASSVRTGWSSEQYF.

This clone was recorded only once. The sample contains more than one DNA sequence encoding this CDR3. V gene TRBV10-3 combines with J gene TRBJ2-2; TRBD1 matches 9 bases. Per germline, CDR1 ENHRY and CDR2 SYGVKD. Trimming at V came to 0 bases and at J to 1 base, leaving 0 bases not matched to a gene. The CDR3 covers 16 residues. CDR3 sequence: CAISESGQGNTGELFF. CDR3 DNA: TGTGCCATCAGTGAGTCGGGACAGGGGAACACCGGGGAGCTGTTTTTT.

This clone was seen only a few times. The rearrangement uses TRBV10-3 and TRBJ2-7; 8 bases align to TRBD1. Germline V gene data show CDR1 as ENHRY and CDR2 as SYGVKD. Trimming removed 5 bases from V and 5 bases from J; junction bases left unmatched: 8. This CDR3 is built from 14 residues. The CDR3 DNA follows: TGTGCCATCAGTAGGACAGGGAGTTCCGACGAGCAGTACTTC. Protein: CAISRTGSSDEQYF.

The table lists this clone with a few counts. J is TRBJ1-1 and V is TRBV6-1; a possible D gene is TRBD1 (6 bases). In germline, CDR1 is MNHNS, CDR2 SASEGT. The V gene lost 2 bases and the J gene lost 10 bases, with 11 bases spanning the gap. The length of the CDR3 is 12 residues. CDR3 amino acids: CASSESTGSAFF. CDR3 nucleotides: TGTGCCAGCAGTGAATCCACAGGGTCAGCTTTCTTT.